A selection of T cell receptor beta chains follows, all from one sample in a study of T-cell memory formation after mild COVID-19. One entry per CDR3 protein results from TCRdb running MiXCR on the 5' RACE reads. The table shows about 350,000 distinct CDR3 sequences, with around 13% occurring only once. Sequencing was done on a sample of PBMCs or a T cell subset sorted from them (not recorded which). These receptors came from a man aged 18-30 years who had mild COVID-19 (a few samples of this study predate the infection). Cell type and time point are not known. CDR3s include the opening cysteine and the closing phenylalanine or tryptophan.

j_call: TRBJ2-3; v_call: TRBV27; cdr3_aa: CASRPRPTQGAVRSPDTQYF
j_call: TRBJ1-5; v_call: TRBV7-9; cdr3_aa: CASSPANGGGPMQPQHF
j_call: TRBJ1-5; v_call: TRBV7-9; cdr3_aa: CASSVGPGMGQPQHF
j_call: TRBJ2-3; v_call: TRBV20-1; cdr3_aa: CSAHELDDTQYF
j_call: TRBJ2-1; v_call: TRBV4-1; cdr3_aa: CASSQEKRGGRYEQFF
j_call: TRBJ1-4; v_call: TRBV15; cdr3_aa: CATSSHGGTGEKLFF
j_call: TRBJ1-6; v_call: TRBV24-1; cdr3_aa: CATSAGEHNSPLHF
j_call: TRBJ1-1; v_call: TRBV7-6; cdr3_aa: CASSLDPGGGTEAFF
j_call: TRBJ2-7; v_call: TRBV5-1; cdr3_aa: CASSLLTGETYEQYF
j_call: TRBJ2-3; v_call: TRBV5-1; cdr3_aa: CASSLSSGGKDTQYF
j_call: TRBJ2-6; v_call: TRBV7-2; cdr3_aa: CASSLEAGAYSGANVLTF
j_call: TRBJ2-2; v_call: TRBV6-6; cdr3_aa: CASTPIAGELFF
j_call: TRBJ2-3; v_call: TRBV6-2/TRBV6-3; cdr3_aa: CASSYSFGAGAPSTDTQYF
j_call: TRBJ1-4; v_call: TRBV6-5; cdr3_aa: CASSGGRGEKLFF
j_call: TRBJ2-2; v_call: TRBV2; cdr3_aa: CAISSFYGGTSNTGELFF
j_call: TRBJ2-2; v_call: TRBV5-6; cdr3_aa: CASSLAYRQSTGELFF
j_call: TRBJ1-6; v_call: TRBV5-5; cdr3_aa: CASSLEGAGSPLHF
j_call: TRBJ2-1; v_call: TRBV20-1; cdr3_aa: CSAGPWGRVSVNEQFF
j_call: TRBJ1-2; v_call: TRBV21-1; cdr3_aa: CASSTRRNSYGYTF
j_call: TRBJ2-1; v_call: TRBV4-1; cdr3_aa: CASSQDLPFQVAREQFF
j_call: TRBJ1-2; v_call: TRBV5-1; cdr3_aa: CASSLTDYYGYTF
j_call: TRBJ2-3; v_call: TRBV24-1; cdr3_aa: CATRPKVRTDTQYF
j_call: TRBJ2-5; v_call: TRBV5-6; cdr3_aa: CASTPRWILQETQYF
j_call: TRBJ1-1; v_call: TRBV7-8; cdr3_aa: CASSSRDPNTEAFF
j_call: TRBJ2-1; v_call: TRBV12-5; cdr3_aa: CASGLPILMSSYNEQFF
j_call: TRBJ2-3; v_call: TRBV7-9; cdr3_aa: CASSLDGQGTDTQYF
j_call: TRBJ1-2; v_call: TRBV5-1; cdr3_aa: CASSLTGGSYGYTF
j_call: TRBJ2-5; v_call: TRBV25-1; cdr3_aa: CASSDTGAQETQYF
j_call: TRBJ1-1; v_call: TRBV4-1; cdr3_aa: CASRRGDGEAFF
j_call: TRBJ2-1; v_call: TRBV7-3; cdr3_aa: CASSPNPLGSGGWNEQFF
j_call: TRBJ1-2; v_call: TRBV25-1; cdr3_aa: CASSPPGTAGYGYTF
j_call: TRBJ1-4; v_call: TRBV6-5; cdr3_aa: CASSYSIGQGSEKLFF
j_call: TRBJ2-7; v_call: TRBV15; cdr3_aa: CATSRPPGSGDEQYF
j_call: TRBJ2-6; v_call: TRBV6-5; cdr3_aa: CASSFSVSGANVLTF
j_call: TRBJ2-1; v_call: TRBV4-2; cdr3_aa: CASRDRFGSGGASEQFF
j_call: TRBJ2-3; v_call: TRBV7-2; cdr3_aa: CASRPPGLALDTQYF
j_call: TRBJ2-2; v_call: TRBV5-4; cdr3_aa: CASSRPLAEHTGELFF
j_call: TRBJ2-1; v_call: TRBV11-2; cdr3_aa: CASSLGAAGGHEQFF
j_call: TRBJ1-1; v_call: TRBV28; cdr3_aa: CASSLSGTGTDEAFF
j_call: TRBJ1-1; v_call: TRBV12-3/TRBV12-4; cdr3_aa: CASRPSGLPEAFF
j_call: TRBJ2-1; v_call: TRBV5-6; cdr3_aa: CASSLYIRVDEQFF
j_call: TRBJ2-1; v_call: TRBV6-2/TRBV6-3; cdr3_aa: CASSPAGPYNEQFF
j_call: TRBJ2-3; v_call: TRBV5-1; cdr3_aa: CASRRGTSTDTQYF
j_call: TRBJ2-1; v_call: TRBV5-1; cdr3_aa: CASRGNNNEQFF
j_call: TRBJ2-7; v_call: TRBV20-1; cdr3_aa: CSASRTSPHEQYF
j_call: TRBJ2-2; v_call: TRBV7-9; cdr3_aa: CASSLVGANTGELFF
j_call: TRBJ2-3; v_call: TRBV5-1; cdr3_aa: CASSLFPGTDTQYF
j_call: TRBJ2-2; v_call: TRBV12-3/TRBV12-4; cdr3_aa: CASSALGGGTGELFF
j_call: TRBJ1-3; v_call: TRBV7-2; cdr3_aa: CASSLGYGEVDTIYF
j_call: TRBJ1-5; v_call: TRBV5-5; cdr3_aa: CASSLELGNQPQHF
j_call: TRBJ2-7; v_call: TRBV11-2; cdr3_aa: CASSLARGSPEQYF